Reported below is one T cell receptor (beta chain). This clonotype came up many times. Its antigen specificity is not known. Base qualities are not provided; no much larger clone lies one nucleotide away. The CDR3, from cysteine to phenylalanine, totals 14 residues. The read is trimmed to its CDR3 DNA, 42 bases read in frame from base 1. The CDR1 and CDR2 encoded by the germline V gene are MNHEY and SVGEGT. V sheds 1 base and J sheds 1 base, leaving 7 bases between their ends. TCR beta CDR3 regions were amplified from RNA transcripts. A first-round RT-PCR of the TCR CDR3 used the HTBI primer set with the Qiagen OneStep RT-PCR kit. The libraries were constructed in a second round of multiplex PCR and then size-selected and purified. The libraries were sequenced on an Illumina HiSeq2000 using paired-end 100 bp reads. The authors' pipeline ran thus. SOAPnuke was used to process the raw data, removing reads that contained adapters or uncalled bases, had a mean Phred below 15, or lacked an exact match to the constant primer or identifier. High-quality paired reads were merged using COPE v1.2.5, and each unique nucleotide sequence was defined as a clonotype. MiTCR v1.1 was used to align the clonotypes against IMGT TRBV, TRBD and TRBJ reference segments. The analysis was restricted to V-J combinations with a frequency above 0.0001, which together covered around 99% of the repertoires. The TCS score was defined as F50 (clonal expansion) divided by E x V (chaos), with BLOSUM62-based TCRdist calculated between CDR3 peptides within each V-J. Welch's t-statistics and random forest reduced 450 to 600 V-J features to under 15, which were used in a naive Bayes classifier (R e1071). TCRdb redid the processing of the public reads, applying fastp at Q25 and MiXCR, and retained in-frame beta chains. Rows matching on CDR3 protein sequence are summarized as one entry with the most common DNA and genes. The V and J calls come from TCRdb's annotation, not from the publication. The sample table holds 500,000 to 600,000 distinct CDR3 sequences, of which around 20% were seen once. The ten largest account for 47% of the sample.

This sample is drawn from a study of T cells in Graves' hyperthyroidism and ophthalmopathy (dated by TCRdb to the late 2010s). With respect to the entire study: Peripheral blood was sampled at the time of initial diagnosis, prior to any treatment. The 85 to 100 discovery patients were divided at random into training and test sets in a 7:3 ratio. To identify distinguishing TCR V-J signatures, a discovery cohort of some 100 patients was used, comprising roughly 45 with Graves' ophthalmopathy and 57 with stable Graves' hyperthyroidism. Prospective prediction of ophthalmopathy was tested in an independent validation cohort consisting of roughly 20 hyperthyroidism patients and approximately 16 patients who later progressed to ophthalmopathy. The paper reports TCR Vbeta CDR3 sequencing of approximately 130 peripheral blood samples: some 41 ophthalmopathy, roughly 74 hyperthyroidism and approximately 17 progressor patients. Thyroid tissue and blood T-cell repertoires from six Graves' hyperthyroidism patients were also compared in the study. After sampling, hyperthyroidism patients received methimazole starting at 30 mg daily, and ophthalmopathy patients received high-dose intravenous methylprednisolone. The investigation overall reported the following: Most expanded thyroid clonotypes (frequency above 0.001) were also found in blood, which suggests that blood repertoires may mirror thyroid immune responses. A 13 V-J signature model separated ophthalmopathy from stable hyperthyroidism, with approximately 86% sensitivity and 81% to 82% specificity in cross-validation and 80%/75% in testing. During validation, the model predicted progression to ophthalmopathy a median of roughly 7.1 months ahead of onset, with around 71% sensitivity and roughly 75% specificity. No statistical method was used to fix the sample size in advance, and group allocation was not hidden from the investigators.

Moderately to severely active disease, a Clinical Activity Score of at least 3, a NOSPECS grade of at least 4, and a duration under 3 months were present in ophthalmopathy patients. The study excluded patients with uncontrolled infections, other autoimmune diseases, pregnancy or lactation. Diagnoses were established on the basis of clinical symptoms, serum thyroxine and TRAb, thyroid ultrasound, and orbital computed tomography. PBMCs were isolated from approximately 10 ml of fresh peripheral blood by Ficoll-Paque density gradient centrifugation. Total RNA was extracted with Trizol reagent, and quality was checked on an Agilent 2100 Bioanalyzer.

The chain joins TRBV6-2 or TRBV6-3 to TRBJ1-1, with the D gene not clear enough to name. Sequencing was performed on blood. The TCR originated in a man in his forties with Graves' ophthalmopathy. In nucleotide form, the sequence is TGTGCCAGCAGTTACTTCGGCAGGAACACTGAAGCTTTCTTT. This yields the protein CASSYFGRNTEAFF.